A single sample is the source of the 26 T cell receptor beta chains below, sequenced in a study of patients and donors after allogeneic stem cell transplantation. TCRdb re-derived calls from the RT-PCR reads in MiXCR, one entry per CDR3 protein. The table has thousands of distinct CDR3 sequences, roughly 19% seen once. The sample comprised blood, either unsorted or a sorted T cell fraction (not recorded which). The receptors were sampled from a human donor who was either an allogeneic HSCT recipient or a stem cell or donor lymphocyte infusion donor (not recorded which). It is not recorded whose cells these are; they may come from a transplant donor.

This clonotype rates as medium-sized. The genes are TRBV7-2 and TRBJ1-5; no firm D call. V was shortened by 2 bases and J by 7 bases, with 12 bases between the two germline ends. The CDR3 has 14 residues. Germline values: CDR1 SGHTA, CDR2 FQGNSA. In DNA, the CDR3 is TGTGCCAGCAGCTTACATCCGTCCCCGCAGCCCCAGCATTTT. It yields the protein CASSLHPSPQPQHF.

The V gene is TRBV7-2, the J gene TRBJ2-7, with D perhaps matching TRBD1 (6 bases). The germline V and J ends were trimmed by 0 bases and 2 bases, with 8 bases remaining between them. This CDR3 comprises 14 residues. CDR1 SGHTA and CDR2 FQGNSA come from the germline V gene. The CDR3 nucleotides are TGTGCCAGCAGCTTAGCTTGGGGGCCCTACGAGCAGTACTTC. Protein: CASSLAWGPYEQYF.

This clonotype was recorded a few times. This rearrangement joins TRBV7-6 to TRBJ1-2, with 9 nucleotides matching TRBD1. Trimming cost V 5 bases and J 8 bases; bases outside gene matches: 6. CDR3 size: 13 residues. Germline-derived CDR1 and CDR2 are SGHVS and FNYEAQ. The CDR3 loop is CASSGTGLDGYTF. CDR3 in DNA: TGTGCCAGCAGCGGGACAGGGCTGGACGGCTACACCTTC.

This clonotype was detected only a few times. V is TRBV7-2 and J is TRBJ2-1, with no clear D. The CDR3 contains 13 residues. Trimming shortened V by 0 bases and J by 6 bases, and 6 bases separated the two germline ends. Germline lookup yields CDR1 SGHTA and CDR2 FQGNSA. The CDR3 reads CASSLAKANEQFF. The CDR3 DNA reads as TGTGCCAGCAGCTTAGCCAAAGCCAATGAGCAGTTCTTC.

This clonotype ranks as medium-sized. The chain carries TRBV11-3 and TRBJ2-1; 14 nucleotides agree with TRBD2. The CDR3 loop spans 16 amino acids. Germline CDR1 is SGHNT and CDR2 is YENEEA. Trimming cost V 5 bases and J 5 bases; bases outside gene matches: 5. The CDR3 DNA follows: TGTGCCAGCAGCCGTGGGACTAGCGGGAGAAACAATGAGCAGTTCTTC. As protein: CASSRGTSGRNNEQFF.

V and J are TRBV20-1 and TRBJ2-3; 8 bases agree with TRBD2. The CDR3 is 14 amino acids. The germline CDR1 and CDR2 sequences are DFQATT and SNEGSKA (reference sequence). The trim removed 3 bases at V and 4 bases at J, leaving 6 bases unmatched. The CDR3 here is CSASGGGRADTQYF. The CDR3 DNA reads TGCAGTGCTAGCGGGGGGGGCCGGGCAGATACGCAGTATTTT.

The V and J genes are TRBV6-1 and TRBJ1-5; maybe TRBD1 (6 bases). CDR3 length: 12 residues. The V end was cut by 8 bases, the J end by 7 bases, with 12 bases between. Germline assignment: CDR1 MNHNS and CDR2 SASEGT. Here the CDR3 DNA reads TGTGCCAGCGGGGGCGCGGGACAGCCCCAGCATTTT. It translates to CASGGAGQPQHF.

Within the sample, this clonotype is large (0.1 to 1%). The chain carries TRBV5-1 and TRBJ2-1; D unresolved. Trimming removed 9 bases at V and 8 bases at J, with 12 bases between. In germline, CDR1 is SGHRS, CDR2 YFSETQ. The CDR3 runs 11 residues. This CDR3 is CATKGEYEQFF. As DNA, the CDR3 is TGCGCCACCAAAGGCGAATATGAGCAGTTCTTC.

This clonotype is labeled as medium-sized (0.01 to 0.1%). The CDR3 bases are TGTGCCAGCAGTTCCACCCCTAGCGGGGGATACGAGCAGTACTTC. Protein product: CASSSTPSGGYEQYF. V usage is TRBV28 and J usage is TRBJ2-7; 10 bases match TRBD2. This CDR3 comprises 15 residues. CDR1 and CDR2 (germline): MDHEN, SYDVKM. The V and J ends lost 4 bases and 4 bases, in that order; junction bases with no gene match: 7.

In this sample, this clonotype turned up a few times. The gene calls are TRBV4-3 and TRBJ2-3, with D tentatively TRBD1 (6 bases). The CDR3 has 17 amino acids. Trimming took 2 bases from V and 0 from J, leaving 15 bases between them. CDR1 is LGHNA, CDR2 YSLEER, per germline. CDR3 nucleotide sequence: TGCGCCAGCAGCCAAAGTGGGATTACAGGGAGCACAGATACGCAGTATTTT. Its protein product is CASSQSGITGSTDTQYF.

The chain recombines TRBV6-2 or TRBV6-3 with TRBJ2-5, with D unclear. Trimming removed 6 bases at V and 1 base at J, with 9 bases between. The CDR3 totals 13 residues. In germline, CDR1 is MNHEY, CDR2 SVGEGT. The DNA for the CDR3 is TGTGCCAGCAGGGGCTTAGTCCAAGAGACCCAGTACTTC. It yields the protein CASRGLVQETQYF.

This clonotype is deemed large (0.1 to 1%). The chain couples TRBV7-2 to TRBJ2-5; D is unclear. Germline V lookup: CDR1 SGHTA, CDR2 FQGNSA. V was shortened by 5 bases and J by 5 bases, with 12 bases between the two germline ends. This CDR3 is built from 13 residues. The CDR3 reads CASSPNPGETQYF. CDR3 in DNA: TGTGCCAGCAGCCCCAATCCGGGCGAGACCCAGTACTTC.

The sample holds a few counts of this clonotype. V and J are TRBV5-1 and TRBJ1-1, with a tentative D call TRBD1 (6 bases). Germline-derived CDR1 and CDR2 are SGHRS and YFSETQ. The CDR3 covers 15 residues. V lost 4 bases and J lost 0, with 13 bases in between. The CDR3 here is CASSDQGKMNTEAFF. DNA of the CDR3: TGCGCCAGCAGCGACCAGGGGAAAATGAACACTGAAGCTTTCTTT.

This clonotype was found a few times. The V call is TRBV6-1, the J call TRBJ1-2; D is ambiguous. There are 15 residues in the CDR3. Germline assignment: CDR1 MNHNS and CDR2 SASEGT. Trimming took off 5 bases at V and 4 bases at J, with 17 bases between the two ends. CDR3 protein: CASSRTSGDSYGYTF. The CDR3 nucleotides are TGTGCCAGCAGTCGAACCTCGGGAGATAGCTATGGCTACACCTTC.

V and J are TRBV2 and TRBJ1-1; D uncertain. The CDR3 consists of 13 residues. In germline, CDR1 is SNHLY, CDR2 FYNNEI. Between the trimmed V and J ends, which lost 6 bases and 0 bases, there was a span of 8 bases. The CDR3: CASRSSMNTEAFF. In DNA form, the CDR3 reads TGTGCCAGCAGGTCCTCCATGAACACTGAAGCTTTCTTT.

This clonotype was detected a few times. The CDR3 DNA is TGTGCCAGCAGCCGTACAGGGGGCGCGTACGAGCAGTACTTC. Translating gives CASSRTGGAYEQYF. The chain recombines TRBV12-3 or TRBV12-4 with TRBJ2-7, with 9 bases that match TRBD1. The V and J ends lost 6 bases and 4 bases, in that order; junction bases with no gene match: 7. This CDR3 has 14 residues.

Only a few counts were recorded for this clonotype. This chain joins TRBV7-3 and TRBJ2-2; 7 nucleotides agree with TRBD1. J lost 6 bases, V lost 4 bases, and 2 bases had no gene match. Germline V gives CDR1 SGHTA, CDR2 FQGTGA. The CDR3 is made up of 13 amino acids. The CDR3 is CASSSTGAGELFF. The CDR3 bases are TGTGCCAGCAGCTCAACAGGGGCCGGGGAGCTGTTTTTT.

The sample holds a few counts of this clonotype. CDR3 sequence (DNA): TGTGCCAGCAGCTTATCGGGACAGGGGGAAGAGACCCAGTACTTC. Translation: CASSLSGQGEETQYF. The chain uses TRBV11-3 and TRBJ2-5; 11 positions agree with TRBD1. CDR3 size: 15 residues. With 2 bases clipped from V and 3 bases from J, the junction kept 2 bases outside the gene matches. CDR1 is SGHNT, CDR2 YENEEA, per germline.

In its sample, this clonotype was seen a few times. The CDR3 DNA is TGCAGTGCTGACCCCGACAAGAGCTCCTACAATGAGCAGTTCTTC. It specifies CSADPDKSSYNEQFF. This chain joins TRBV20-1 and TRBJ2-1; D is unclear. This CDR3 spans 15 amino acids. V lost 5 bases, J lost 0 bases, and 14 bases lay in between. Germline V lookup: CDR1 DFQATT, CDR2 SNEGSKA (reference sequence).

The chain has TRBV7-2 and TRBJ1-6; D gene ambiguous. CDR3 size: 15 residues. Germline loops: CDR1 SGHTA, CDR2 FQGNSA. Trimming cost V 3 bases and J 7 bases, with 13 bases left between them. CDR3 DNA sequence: TGTGCCAGCAGCTTCCTTAAGGGATTAAATTCACCCCTCCACTTT. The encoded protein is CASSFLKGLNSPLHF.

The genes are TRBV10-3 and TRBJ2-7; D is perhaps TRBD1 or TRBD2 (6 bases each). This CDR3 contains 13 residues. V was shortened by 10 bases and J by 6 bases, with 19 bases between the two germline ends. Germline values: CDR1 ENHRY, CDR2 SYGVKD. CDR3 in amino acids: CATGPGGGSEQYF. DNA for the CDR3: TGTGCCACCGGGCCCGGGGGCGGGTCCGAGCAGTACTTC.

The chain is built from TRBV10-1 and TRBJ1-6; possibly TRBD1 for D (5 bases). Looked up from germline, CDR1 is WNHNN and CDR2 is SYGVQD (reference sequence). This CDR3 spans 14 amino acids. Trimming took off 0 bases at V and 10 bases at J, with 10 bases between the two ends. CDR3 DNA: TGCGCCAGCAGTGAGTCGGGGGGACCCTCACCCCTCCACTTT. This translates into CASSESGGPSPLHF.

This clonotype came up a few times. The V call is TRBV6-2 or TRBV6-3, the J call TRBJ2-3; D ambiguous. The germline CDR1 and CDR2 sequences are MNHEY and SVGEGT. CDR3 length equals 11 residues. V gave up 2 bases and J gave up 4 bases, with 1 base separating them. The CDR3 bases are TGTGCCAGCAGTTACGCAGATACGCAGTATTTT. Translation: CASSYADTQYF.

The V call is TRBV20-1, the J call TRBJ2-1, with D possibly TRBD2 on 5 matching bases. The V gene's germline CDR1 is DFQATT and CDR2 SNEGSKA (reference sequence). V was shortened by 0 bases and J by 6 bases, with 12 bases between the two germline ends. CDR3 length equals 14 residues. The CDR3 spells CSARELLARNEQFF. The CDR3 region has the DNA TGCAGTGCTAGAGAACTCCTAGCTCGCAATGAGCAGTTCTTC.

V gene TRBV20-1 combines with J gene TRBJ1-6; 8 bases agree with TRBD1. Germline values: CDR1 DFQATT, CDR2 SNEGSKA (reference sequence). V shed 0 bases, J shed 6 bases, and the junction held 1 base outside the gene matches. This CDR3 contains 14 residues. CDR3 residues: CSARDTGGNSPLHF. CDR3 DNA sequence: TGCAGTGCTAGAGATACAGGGGGTAATTCACCCCTCCACTTT.

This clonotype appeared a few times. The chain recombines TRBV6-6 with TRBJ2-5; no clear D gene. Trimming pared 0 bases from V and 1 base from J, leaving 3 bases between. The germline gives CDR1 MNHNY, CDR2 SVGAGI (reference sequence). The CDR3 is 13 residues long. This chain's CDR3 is CASSYSIQETQYF. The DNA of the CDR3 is TGTGCCAGCAGTTACTCGATCCAAGAGACCCAGTACTTC.